The 2 T cell receptor beta chains reported below all come from one sample, sequenced in a study of T-cell memory formation after mild COVID-19. TCRdb re-called the 5' RACE reads with MiXCR, one entry per CDR3 protein. The sample carries approximately 290,000 distinct CDR3 sequences, roughly a fifth recorded once. The sequenced sample consisted of PBMCs or a T cell subset sorted from them (not recorded which). All receptors derive from a young man who had mild COVID-19 (a few samples of this study predate the infection). Cell type and time point are not known.

This rearrangement joins TRBV19 to TRBJ1-5, with D hard to call. Looked up from germline, CDR1 is LNHDA and CDR2 is SQIVND (reference sequence). V lost 3 bases and J lost 1, with 10 bases in between. The CDR3 contains 15 residues. Here the CDR3 DNA reads TGTGCCAGTAGTATCGAACAGTCAAGCAATCAGCCCCAGCATTTT. Its translation is CASSIEQSSNQPQHF.

This clonotype appeared many times. The chain carries TRBV4-1 and TRBJ2-3; D is possibly TRBD1 (6 bases). The CDR3 runs 12 residues. CDR1 is MGHRA and CDR2 is YSYEKL in the germline V gene. V was pared by 3 bases and J by 10 bases, with 11 bases between. CDR3 nucleotide sequence: TGCGCCAGCAGCCACGACCAGGGGCCGCAGTATTTT. Translated, it gives CASSHDQGPQYF.